This T cell receptor beta chain derives from a study of glioma-infiltrating T cells after dendritic cell vaccination (dated by TCRdb to about 2016). General notes on the study: A cohort of roughly 15 glioblastoma patients from Phase I and II dendritic cell vaccination trials was included, of whom 9 were newly diagnosed and 6 had recurrent disease. Between about 2002 and 2013, the patients were given dendritic cell vaccination pulsed with autologous tumor lysate. The vaccine consisted of monocyte-derived dendritic cells cultured approximately seven days with IL-4 and GM-CSF, then pulsed overnight with autologous tumor lysate. Each patient was given three intradermal dendritic cell vaccine injections, spaced two weeks apart, in the arm below the axilla. Deep sequencing of TCR beta CDR3 regions was used to quantify tumor-infiltrating lymphocyte content and compare tumor and blood repertoires in dendritic cell-vaccinated glioblastoma patients. Survival after dendritic cell vaccination was correlated with TCR sequencing metrics, including TIL content and tumor-blood repertoire overlap. Paper-wide results and their limitations: TCR clonality showed no direct relationship with survival, which suggests that a diverse polyclonal response may matter. The three-group TCR overlap response model was characterized as speculative, and prospective validation of the model was stated to be required. Longer time to progression and overall survival after dendritic cell vaccination were predicted by higher estimated pretreatment TIL content. The cohort was small and heterogeneous, few patients had complete blood and tumor sets, and even fewer had initial-recurrent tumor pairs.

In regard to this clone: The antigen it recognizes is unknown. Base qualities are not at hand, and no much larger clone is one base apart.

The immunoSEQ assay amplified TCRB CDR3 regions from around 2 micrograms of genomic DNA, or from all available DNA when less than that amount was available. The multiplex PCR relied on 60 forward primers for TCR V beta segments and 13 reverse primers for J beta segments. Synthetic control templates were spiked into each sample at limiting dilution to estimate reads per starting template. Reads of 87 bp were generated by sequencing on the Illumina HiSeq System. Turning to the authors' computational methods: PCR and sequencing errors were removed by merging closely related sequences with a nearest neighbor algorithm. TCR overlap was measured as the percentage of unique tumor TCR beta sequences also present in the same patient's peripheral blood. TCRdb carries this immuneACCESS record with in-frame sequences only. Its versions omit some clonotypes, under half of them owing to an unresolved V gene in the studies checked, with the rest unexplained. V and J calls and clone size are those listed in that table; D and trimming were worked out from the DNA. A total of about 94,000 clones appear in this sample, around 80% of them only once. The ten largest clones add up to 5.4% of the sample.

The CDR3 holds 14 amino acids from the cysteine to the phenylalanine. The kept DNA is CDR3 alone, 42 bases in frame from the first base. The germline V gene (reference sequence) sets CDR1 to LNHDA and CDR2 to SQIVND. Ends trimmed: V by 3 bases, J by 2 bases; bases unmatched to a gene: 3. The sample's time point label is to be understood as: after dendritic cell vaccination, including at tumor progression/relapse. Patients were selected on the basis of adequate residual fresh-frozen tumor tissue and more than two years of available survival data. An isocitrate dehydrogenase mutation was not carried by any of the glioblastoma patients, although molecular status was otherwise variable. PBMC collection took place before vaccination, two weeks after the third vaccination, and at tumor progression if progression occurred. The Qiagen DNeasy Blood extraction Kit was used for extraction of genomic DNA.

Here the sequenced sample was blood, taken after dendritic cell vaccination. The receptor chain draws on TRBV19 and TRBJ2-5; 7 bases in the junction line up with TRBD1. The TCR was taken from a human donor with glioblastoma. CDR3 reads: CASSIQGVQETQYF. The DNA is as follows: TGTGCCAGTAGTATTCAGGGGGTACAAGAGACCCAGTACTTC.